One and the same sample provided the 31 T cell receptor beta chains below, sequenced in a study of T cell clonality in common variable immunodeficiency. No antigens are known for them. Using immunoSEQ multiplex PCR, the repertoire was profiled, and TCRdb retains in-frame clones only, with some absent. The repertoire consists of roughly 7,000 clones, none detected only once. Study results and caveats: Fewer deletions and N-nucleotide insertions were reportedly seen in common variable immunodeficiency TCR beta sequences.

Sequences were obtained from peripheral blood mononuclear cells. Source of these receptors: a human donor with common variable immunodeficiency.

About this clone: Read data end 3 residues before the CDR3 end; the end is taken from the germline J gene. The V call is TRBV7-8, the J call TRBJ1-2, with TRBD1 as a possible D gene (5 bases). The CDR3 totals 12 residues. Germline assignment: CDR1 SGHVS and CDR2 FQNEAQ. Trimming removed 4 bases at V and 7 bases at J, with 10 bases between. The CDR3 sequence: CASSWQGGGYTF. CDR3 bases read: TGTGCCAGCAGCTGGCAGGGCGGTGGC.

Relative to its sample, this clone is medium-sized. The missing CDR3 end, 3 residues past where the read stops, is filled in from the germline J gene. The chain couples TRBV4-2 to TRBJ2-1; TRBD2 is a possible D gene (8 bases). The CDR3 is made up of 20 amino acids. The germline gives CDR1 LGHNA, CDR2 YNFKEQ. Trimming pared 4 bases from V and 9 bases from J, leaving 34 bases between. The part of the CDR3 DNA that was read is TGTGCCAGCAGCCCACGCGGTAAAGGGGGCGGGAGCGGGGGAAGGGCTGAG. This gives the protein CASSPRGKGGGSGGRAE. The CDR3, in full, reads CASSPRGKGGGSGGRAEQFF.

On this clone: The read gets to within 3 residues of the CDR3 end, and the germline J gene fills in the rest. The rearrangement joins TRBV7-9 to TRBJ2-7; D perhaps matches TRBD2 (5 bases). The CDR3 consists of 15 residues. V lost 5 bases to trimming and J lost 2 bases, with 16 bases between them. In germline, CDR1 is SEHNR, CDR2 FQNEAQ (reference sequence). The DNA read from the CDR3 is TGTGCCAGCAGCCCCGCGGGCGGATTTACCTACGAG. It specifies CASSPAGGFTYE. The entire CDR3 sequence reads CASSPAGGFTYEQYF.

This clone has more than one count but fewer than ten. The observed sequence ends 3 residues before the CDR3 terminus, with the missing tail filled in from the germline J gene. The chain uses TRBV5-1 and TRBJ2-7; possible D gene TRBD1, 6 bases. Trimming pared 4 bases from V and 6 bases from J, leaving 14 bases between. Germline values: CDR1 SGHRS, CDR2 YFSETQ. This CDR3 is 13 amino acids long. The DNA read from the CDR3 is TGCGCCAGCAGCATCCCTCGAGGGGGCGAG. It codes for CASSIPRGGE. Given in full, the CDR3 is CASSIPRGGEQYF.

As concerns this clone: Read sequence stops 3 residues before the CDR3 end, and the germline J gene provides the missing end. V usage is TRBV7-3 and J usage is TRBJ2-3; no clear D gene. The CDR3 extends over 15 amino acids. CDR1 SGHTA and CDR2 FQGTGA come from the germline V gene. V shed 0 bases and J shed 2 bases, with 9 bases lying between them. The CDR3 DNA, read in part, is TGTGCCAGCAGCTTAACCCCCAGATCCACAGATACG. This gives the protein CASSLTPRSTDT. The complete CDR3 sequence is CASSLTPRSTDTQYF.

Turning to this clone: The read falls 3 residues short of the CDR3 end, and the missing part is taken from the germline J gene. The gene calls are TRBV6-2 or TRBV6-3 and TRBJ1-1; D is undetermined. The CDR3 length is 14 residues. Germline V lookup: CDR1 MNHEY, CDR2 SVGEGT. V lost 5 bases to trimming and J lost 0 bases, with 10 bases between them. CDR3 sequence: CASSPGLMNTEAFF. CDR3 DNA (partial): TGTGCCAGCAGTCCGGGGTTGATGAACACTGAA.

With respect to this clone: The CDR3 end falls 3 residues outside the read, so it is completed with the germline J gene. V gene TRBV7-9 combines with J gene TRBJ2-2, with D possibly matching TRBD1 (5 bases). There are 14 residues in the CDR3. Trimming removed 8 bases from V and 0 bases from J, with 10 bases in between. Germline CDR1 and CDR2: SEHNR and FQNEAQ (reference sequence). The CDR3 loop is CASLGRSNTGELFF. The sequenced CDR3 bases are TGTGCCAGCTTGGGGCGATCGAACACCGGGGAG.

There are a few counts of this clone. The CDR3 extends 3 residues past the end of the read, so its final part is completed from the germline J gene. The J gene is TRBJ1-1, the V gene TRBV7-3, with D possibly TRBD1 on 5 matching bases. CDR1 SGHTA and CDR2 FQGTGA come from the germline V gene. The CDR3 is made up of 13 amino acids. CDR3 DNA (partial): TGTGCCAGCAGCGCACAGGTTTTAGGGGAA. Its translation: CASSAQVLGE. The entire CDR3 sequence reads CASSAQVLGEAFF.

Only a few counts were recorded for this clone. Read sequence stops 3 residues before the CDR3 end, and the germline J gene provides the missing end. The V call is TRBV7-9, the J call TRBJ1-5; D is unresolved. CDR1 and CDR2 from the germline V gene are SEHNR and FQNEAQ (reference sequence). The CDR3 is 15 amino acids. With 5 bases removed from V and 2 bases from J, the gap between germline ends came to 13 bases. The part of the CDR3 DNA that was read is TGTGCCAGCAGCCCAACAGAAACGGGCAATCAGCCC. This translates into CASSPTETGNQP. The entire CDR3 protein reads CASSPTETGNQPQHF.

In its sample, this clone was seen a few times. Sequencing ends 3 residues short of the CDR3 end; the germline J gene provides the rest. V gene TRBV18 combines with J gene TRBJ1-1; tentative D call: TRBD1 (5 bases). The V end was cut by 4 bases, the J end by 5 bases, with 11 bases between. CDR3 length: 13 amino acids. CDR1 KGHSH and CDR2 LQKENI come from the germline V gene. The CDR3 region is CASSQRGETEAFF. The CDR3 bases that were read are TGTGCCAGCTCACAAAGGGGTGAGACTGAA.

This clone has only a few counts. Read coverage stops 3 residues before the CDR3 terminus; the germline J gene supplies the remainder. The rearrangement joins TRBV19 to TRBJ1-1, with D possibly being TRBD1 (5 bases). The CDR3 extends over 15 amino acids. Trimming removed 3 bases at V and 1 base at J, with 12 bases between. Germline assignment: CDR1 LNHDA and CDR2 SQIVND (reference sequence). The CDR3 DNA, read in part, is TGTGCCAGTAGTATTATCGGGGGAACGAACACTGAA. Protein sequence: CASSIIGGTNTE. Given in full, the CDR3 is CASSIIGGTNTEAFF.

The CDR3 protein is CASSAQGRQETQYF. Incomplete CDR3 DNA: TGTGCCAGCAGTGCCCAGGGGCGCCAAGAGACC. The rearrangement uses TRBV7-2 and TRBJ2-5; D is perhaps TRBD1 (6 bases). Read sequence stops 3 residues before the CDR3 end, and the germline J gene provides the missing end. V lost 6 bases, J lost 1 base, and 12 bases lay in between. Per germline, CDR1 SGHTA and CDR2 FQGNSA. The CDR3 loop spans 14 amino acids. The variable domain in full, with the rest retrieved from reference TRBV7-2 and TRBJ2-5, is GAGVSQSPSNKVTEKGKDVELRCDPISGHTALYWYRQSLGQGLEFLIYFQGNSAPDKSGLPSDRFSAERTGGSVSTLTIQRTQQEDSAVYLCASSAQGRQETQYFGPGTRLLVL.

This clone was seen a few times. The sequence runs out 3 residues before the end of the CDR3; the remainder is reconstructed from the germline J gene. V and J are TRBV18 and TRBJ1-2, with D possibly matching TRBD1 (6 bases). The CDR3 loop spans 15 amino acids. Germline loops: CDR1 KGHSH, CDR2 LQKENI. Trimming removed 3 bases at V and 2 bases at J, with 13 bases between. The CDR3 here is CASSPNTGWNYGYTF. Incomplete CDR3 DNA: TGTGCCAGCTCACCGAATACAGGGTGGAACTATGGC.

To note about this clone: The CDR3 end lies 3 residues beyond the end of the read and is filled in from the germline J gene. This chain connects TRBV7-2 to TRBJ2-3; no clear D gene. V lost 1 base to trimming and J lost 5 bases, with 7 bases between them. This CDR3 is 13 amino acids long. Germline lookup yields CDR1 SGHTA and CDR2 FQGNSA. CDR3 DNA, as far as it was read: TGTGCCAGCAGCTTAGGACCGGGAGATACG. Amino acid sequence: CASSLGPGDT. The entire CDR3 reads CASSLGPGDTQYF.

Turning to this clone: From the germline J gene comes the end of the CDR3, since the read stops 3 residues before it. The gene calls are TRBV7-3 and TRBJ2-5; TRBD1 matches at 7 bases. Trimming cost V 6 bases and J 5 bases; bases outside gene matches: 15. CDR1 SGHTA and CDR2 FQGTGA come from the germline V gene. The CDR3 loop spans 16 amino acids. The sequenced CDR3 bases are TGTGCCAGCAGGCGTACAGGGGAGAGGGTATGGGAGACC. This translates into CASRRTGERVWET. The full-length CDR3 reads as CASRRTGERVWETQYF. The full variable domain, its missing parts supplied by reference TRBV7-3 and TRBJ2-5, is GAGVSQTPSNKVTEKGKYVELRCDPISGHTALYWYRQSLGQGPEFLIYFQGTGAADDSGLPNDRFFAVRPEGSVSTLKIQRTERGDSAVYLCASRRTGERVWETQYFGPGTRLLVL.

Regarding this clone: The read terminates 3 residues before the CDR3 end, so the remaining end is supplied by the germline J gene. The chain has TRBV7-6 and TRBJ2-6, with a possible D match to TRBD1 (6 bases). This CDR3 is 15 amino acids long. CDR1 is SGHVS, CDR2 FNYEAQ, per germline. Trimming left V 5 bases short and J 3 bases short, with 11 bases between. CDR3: CASSPRQVGANVLTF. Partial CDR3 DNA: TGTGCCAGCAGCCCCCGACAGGTTGGGGCCAACGTC.

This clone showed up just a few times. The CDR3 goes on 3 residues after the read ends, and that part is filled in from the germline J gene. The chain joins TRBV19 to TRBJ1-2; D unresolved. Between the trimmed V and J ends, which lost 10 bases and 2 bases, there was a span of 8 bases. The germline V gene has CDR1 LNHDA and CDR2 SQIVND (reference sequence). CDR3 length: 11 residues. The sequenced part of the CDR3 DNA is TGTGCCACCGGGGAGAACTATGGC. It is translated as CATGENYG. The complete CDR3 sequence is CATGENYGYTF.

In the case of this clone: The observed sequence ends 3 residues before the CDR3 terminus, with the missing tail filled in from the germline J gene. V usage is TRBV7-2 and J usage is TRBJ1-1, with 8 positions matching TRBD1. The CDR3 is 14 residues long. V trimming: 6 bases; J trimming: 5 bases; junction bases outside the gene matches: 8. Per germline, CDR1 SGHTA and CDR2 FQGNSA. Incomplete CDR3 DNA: TGTGCCAGCAGGGACCAGGGGGCGCAAACTGAA. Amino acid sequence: CASRDQGAQTE. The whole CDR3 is CASRDQGAQTEAFF.

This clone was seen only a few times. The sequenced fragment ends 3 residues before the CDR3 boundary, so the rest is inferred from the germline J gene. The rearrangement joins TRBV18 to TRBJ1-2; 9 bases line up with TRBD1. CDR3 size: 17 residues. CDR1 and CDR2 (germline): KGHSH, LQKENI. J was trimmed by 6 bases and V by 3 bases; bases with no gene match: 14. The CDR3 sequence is CASSPRPGQGTIDGYTF. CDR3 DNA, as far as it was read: TGTGCCAGCTCACCGAGACCGGGACAGGGTACGATAGATGGC. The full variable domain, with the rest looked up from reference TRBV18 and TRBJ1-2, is NAGVMQNPRHLVRRRGQEARLRCSPMKGHSHVYWYRQLPEEGLKFMVYLQKENIIDESGMPKERFSAEFPKEGPSILRIQQVVRGDSAAYFCASSPRPGQGTIDGYTFGSGTRLTVV.

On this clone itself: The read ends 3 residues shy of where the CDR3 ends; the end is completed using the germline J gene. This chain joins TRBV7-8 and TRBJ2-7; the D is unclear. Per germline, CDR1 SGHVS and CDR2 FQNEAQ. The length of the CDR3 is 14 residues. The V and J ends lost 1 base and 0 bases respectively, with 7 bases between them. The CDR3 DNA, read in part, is TGTGCCAGCAGCTTAGGAGGTTTCTCCTACGAG. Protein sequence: CASSLGGFSYE. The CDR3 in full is CASSLGGFSYEQYF. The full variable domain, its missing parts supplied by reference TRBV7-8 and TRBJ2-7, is GAGVSQSPRYKVAKRGQDVALRCDPISGHVSLFWYQQALGQGPEFLTYFQNEAQLDKSGLPSDRFFAERPEGSVSTLKIQRTQQEDSAVYLCASSLGGFSYEQYFGPGTRLTVT.

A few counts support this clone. The CDR3 sequence: CSASPKKNEQYF. The CDR3 bases that were read are TGCAGTGCTAGTCCTAAGAAGAACGAG. The chain has TRBV20-1 and TRBJ2-7; D is unclear. The observed sequence ends 3 residues before the CDR3 terminus, with the missing tail filled in from the germline J gene. Per the germline V gene, CDR1 is DFQATT and CDR2 is SNEGSKA (reference sequence). The CDR3 is made up of 12 amino acids. The germline V and J ends were trimmed by 3 bases and 5 bases, with 11 bases remaining between them.

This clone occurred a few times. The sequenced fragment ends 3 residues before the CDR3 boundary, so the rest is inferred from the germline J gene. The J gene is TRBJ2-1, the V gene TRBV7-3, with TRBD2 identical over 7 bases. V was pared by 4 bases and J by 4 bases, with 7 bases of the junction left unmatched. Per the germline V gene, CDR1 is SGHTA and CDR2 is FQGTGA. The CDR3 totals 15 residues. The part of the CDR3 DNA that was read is TGTGCCAGCAGCTCCGGACTAGAAGGATACAATGAG. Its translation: CASSSGLEGYNE. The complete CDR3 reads CASSSGLEGYNEQFF. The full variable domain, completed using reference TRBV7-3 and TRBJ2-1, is GAGVSQTPSNKVTEKGKYVELRCDPISGHTALYWYRQSLGQGPEFLIYFQGTGAADDSGLPNDRFFAVRPEGSVSTLKIQRTERGDSAVYLCASSSGLEGYNEQFFGPGTRLTVL.

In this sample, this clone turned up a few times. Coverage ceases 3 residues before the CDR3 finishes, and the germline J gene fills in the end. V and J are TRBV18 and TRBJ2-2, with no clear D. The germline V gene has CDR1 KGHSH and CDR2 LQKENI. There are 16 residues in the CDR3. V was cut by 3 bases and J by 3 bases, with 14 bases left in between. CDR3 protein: CASSPAAWVDTGELFF. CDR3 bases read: TGTGCCAGCTCACCTGCGGCTTGGGTGGACACCGGGGAG.

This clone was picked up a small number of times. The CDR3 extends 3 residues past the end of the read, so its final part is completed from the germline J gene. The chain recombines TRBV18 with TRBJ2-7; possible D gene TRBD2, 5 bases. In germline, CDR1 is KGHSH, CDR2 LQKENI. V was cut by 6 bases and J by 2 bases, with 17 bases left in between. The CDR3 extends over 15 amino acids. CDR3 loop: CASSPVRGSTYEQYF. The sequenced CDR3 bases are TGTGCCAGCTCGCCCGTGCGCGGGTCGACCTACGAG. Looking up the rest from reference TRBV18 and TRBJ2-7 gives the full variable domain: NAGVMQNPRHLVRRRGQEARLRCSPMKGHSHVYWYRQLPEEGLKFMVYLQKENIIDESGMPKERFSAEFPKEGPSILRIQQVVRGDSAAYFCASSPVRGSTYEQYFGPGTRLTVT.

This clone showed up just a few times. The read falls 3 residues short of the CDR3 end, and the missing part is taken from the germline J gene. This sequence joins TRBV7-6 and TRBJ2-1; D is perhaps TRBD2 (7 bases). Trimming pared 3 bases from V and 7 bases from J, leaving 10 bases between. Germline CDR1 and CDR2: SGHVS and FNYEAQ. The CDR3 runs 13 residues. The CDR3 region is CASSLEGGNEQFF. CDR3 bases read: TGTGCCAGCAGCTTGGAGGGGGGGAATGAG.

CDR3 DNA, as far as it was read: TGTGCCAGCTCTCCGACAGGGGGGGCCTACAATGAG. It codes for CASSPTGGAYNE. The CDR3 reads in full as CASSPTGGAYNEQFF. The V and J genes are TRBV18 and TRBJ2-1, with 9 nucleotides matching TRBD1. Read coverage stops 3 residues before the CDR3 terminus; the germline J gene supplies the remainder. Looked up from germline, CDR1 is KGHSH and CDR2 is LQKENI. The ends lost 6 bases at V and 2 bases at J; junction bases unmatched: 5. This CDR3 contains 15 residues.

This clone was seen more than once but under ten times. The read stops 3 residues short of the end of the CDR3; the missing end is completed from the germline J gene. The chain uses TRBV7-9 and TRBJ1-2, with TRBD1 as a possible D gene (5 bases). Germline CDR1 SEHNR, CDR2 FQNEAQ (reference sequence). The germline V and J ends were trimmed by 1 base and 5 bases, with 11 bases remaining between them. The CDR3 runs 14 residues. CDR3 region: CASSLGQGEYGYTF. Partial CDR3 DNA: TGTGCCAGCAGCTTAGGGCAGGGTGAATATGGC.

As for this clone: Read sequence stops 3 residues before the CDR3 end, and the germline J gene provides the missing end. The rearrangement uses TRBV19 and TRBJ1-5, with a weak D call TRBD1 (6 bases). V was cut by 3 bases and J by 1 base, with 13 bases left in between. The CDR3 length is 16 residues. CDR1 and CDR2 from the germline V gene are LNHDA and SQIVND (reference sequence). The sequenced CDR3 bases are TGTGCCAGTAGTATGAGATCGAGGGGGAGCAATCAGCCC. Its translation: CASSMRSRGSNQP. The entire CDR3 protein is CASSMRSRGSNQPQHF.

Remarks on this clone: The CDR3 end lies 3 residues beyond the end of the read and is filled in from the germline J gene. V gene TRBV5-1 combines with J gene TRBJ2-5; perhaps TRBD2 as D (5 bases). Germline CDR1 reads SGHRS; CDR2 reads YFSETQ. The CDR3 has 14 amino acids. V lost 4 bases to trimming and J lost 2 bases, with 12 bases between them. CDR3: CASSEPGVQETQYF. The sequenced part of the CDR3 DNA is TGCGCCAGCAGCGAACCCGGGGTACAAGAGACC.

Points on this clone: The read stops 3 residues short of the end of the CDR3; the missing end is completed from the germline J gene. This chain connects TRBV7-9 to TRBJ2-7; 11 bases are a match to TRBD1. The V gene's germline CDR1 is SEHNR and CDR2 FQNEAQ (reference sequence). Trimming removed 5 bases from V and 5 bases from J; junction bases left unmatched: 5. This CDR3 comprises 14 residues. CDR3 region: CASSLRTGGNEQYF. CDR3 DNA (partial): TGTGCCAGCAGCCTCCGGACAGGGGGCAACGAG.

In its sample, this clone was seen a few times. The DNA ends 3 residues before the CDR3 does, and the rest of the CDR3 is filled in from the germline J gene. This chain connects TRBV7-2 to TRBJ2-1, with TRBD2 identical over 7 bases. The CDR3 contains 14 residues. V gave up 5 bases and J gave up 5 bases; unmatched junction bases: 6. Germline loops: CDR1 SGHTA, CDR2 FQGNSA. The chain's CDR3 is CASSRSGIDNEQFF. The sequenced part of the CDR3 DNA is TGTGCCAGCAGCAGAAGCGGGATTGACAATGAG. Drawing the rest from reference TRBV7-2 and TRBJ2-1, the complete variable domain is GAGVSQSPSNKVTEKGKDVELRCDPISGHTALYWYRQSLGQGLEFLIYFQGNSAPDKSGLPSDRFSAERTGGSVSTLTIQRTQQEDSAVYLCASSRSGIDNEQFFGPGTRLTVL.